Given below is one T cell receptor beta chain in context. This sample is drawn from a study of cytomegalovirus exposure and HLA in healthy donors. The germline V gene encodes CDR1 WSHSY and CDR2 SAAADI. This CDR3 has 14 amino acids. Trimming removed 3 bases from V and 5 bases from J; junction bases left unmatched: 7. The PCR used 60 Vbeta and 13 Jbeta primers. The protocol was immunoSEQ multiplex PCR, while the TCRdb copy is restricted to in-frame clones and leaves out a portion. This table has around 210,000 clones, 80% to 90% appearing once. The sample was PBMCs. The receptor's source is a girl aged 2 to 9 in good health and CMV-seronegative. The chain links TRBV10-2 to TRBJ2-7, with TRBD1 matching 7 bases. Written as DNA, the CDR3 is TGCGCCAGCAGTGACCGGGACAGTTTCGACGAGCAGTACTTC. Protein: CASSDRDSFDEQYF.